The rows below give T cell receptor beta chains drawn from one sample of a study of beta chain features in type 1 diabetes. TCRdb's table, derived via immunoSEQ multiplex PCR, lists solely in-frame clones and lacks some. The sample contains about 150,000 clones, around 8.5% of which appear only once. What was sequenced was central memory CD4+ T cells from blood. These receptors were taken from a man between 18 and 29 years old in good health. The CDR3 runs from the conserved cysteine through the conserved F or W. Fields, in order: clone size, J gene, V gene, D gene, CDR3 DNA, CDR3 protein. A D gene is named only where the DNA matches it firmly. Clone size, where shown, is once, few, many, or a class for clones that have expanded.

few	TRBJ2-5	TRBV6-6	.	TGTGCCAGCAGTCTCCCGGGACACGATACGGAGACCCAGTACTTC	CASSLPGHDTETQYF
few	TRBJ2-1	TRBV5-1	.	TGCGCCAGCAGCCCCCTTCTTAGTGAGCAGTTCTTC	CASSPLLSEQFF
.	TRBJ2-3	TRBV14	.	TGTGCCAGCAGCCAAGCCGACTTGGACAGATCCACAGATACGCAGTATTTT	CASSQADLDRSTDTQYF
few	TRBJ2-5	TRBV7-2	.	TGTGCCAGCAGCGCGAATCAAGAGACCCAGTACTTC	CASSANQETQYF
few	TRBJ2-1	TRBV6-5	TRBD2	TGTGCCAGCAGTTACTCGACCGGGGGGGCTTCAACGCCGTTCTTC	CASSYSTGGASTPFF
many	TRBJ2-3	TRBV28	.	TGTGCCAGCAGCCAAGCCGGGACACTTAGCACAGATACGCAGTATTTT	CASSQAGTLSTDTQYF
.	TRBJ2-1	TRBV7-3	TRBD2	TGTGCCAGCAGCTCTAGCGGGGGGGCTGGCAATGAGCAGTTCTTC	CASSSSGGAGNEQFF
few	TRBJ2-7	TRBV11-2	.	TGTGCCAGCAGCTTAGGTTTCGCGGAAACCTACGAGCAGTACTTC	CASSLGFAETYEQYF
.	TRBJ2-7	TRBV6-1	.	TGTGCCAGCAGTCTAGAGGGCCACGAGCAGTACTTC	CASSLEGHEQYF
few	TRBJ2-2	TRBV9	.	TGTGCCAGCAGCCAACAGGGAAATCTAGGCACCGGGGAGCTGTTTTTT	CASSQQGNLGTGELFF
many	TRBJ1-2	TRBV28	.	TGTGCCAGCAGTCCAAACTATGGCTACACCTTC	CASSPNYGYTF
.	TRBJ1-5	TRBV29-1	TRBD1	TGCAGCGTTGCTGATGACAGGGCAGAGAATCAGCCCCAGCATTTT	CSVADDRAENQPQHF
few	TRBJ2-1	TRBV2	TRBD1	TGTGCCAGCAGCTCAGACAGGGGCAATGAGCAGTTCTTC	CASSSDRGNEQFF
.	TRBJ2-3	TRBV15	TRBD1	TGTGCCACCAGCAGGACAGGGGAAGGAGTAGATACGCAGTATTTT	CATSRTGEGVDTQYF
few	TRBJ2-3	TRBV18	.	TGTGCCAGCTCACCACAAGGGGTGACAGATACGCAGTATTTT	CASSPQGVTDTQYF
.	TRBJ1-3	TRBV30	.	TGTGCCTGGAGTGGCGGGGGAAGCTCTGGAAACACCATATATTTT	CAWSGGGSSGNTIYF
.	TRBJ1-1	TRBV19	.	TGTGCCAGTAGTTTACAGAGAGACATGAACACTGAAGCTTTCTTT	CASSLQRDMNTEAFF
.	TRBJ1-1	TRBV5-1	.	TGCGCCAGCAGCCGCGACAGCATGAACACTGAAGCTTTCTTT	CASSRDSMNTEAFF
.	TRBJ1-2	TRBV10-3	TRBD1	TGTGCCATCAGTGGGGCAGACAGGGGGACGTATGGCTACACCTTC	CAISGADRGTYGYTF
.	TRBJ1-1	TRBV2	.	TGTGCCAGCATTATTACTAACGCTGAAGCTTTCTTT	CASIITNAEAFF
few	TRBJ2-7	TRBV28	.	TGTGCCAGCAGTTTTCAGGGTGGCTACGAGCAGTACTTC	CASSFQGGYEQYF
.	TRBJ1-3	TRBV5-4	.	TGTGCCAGCAGCTTGGAGGGGCGCCCCTCTGGAAACACCATATATTTT	CASSLEGRPSGNTIYF
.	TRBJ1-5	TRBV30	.	TGTGCCTGGAGCGGCGGGGGCGTAGGTCAGCCCCAGCATTTT	CAWSGGGVGQPQHF
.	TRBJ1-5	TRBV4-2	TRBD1	TGTGCCAGCAGCCAACAGGGGGCTGGTTCAGGTCAGCCCCAGCATTTT	CASSQQGAGSGQPQHF
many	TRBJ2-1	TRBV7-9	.	TGTGCCAGCAGCTTAGTACGGGAGTTTGCCTACAATGAGCAGTTCTTC	CASSLVREFAYNEQFF
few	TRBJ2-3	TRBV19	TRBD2	TGTGCCAGTAGTATCGGGACTAGCGCGAGAGATACGCAGTATTTT	CASSIGTSARDTQYF
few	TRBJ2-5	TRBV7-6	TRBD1	TGTGCCAGCAGTTGGGGACAGGGGGGGGAGACCCAGTACTTC	CASSWGQGGETQYF
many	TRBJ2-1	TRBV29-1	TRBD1	TGCAGCGTTGCCGGGACAGCCTACAATGAGCAGTTCTTC	CSVAGTAYNEQFF
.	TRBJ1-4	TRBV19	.	TGTGCCAGTAGTACTGCGACGGGGGCTAATGAAAAACTGTTTTTT	CASSTATGANEKLFF
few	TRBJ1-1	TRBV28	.	TGTGCCACCAGAGTCAGAAACACTGAAGCTTTCTTT	CATRVRNTEAFF
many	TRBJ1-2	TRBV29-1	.	TGCAGCGTTGAGTCGGGGGGCGGAGGCTACACCTTC	CSVESGGGGYTF
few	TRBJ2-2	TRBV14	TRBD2	TGTGCCAGCAGCCAAGGGGCTAGCGGGGTCGACACCGGGGAGCTGTTTTTT	CASSQGASGVDTGELFF
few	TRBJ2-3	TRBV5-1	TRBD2	TGCGCCAGCAGCTCCTCACTAGCGGTTCGCACAGATACGCAGTATTTT	CASSSSLAVRTDTQYF
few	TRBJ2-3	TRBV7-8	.	TGTGCCAGCAGCTTTTGGCTGGGCCTGGAGGGCACAGATACGCAGTATTTT	CASSFWLGLEGTDTQYF
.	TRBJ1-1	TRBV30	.	TGTGCCTACTGGAGGACTGAAGCTTTCTTT	CAYWRTEAFF
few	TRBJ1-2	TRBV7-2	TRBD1	TGTGCCAGCAGCTTAGGACAGGGGTCTTATGGCTACACCTTC	CASSLGQGSYGYTF
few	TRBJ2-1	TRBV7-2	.	TGTGCCAGCAGCTTAGATGGGGGGAGCTCCTACAATGAGCAGTTCTTC	CASSLDGGSSYNEQFF
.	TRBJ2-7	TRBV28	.	TGTGCCAGCAGACAGGTGGCCTTCTACGAGCAGTACTTC	CASRQVAFYEQYF
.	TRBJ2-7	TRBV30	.	TGTGCCTGGAGTAGTGGTGCCGGGGAGTACTTC	CAWSSGAGEYF
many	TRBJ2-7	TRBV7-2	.	TGTGCCAGCAGCTCGGGGGGCAGCTCCTACGAGCAGTACTTC	CASSSGGSSYEQYF
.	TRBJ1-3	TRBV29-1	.	TGCAGCGTGGTCCGACAGGGAAACACCATATATTTT	CSVVRQGNTIYF
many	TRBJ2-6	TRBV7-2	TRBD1	TGTGCCAGCAGCACGGGACAGGATTTCGTCCTGACTTTC	CASSTGQDFVLTF
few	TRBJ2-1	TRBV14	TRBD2	TGTGCCAGCCCCCTAGCGGGGGGGTACAATGAGCAGTTCTTC	CASPLAGGYNEQFF
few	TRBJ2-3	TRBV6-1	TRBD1	TGTGCCAGCGGGAGACAGGGGACTAGCACAGATACGCAGTATTTT	CASGRQGTSTDTQYF
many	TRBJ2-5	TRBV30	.	TGTGCCTGGAGTGTGTCGGAGACCCAGTACTTC	CAWSVSETQYF
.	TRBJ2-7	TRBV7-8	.	TGTGCCAGCAGCTTGAACCCGGAGGGTTCCGAGCAGTACTTC	CASSLNPEGSEQYF
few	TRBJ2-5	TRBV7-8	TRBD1	TGTGCCAGCAGCTCCCGGGACAGGGTCGCTGAAGAGACCCAGTACTTC	CASSSRDRVAEETQYF
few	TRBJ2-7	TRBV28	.	TGTGCCAGCAGTTTTGAGTACGAGCAGTACTTC	CASSFEYEQYF
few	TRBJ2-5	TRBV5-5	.	TGTGCCAGCAGCTTGACAGGGTTGCAAGAGACCCAGTACTTC	CASSLTGLQETQYF
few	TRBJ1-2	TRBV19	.	TGTGCCAGTAGTGCGGGGGATAAGGCTATCTCCTATGGCTACACCTTC	CASSAGDKAISYGYTF
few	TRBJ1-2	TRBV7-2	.	TGTGCCAGCAGCTTATATCTGGCTATGCGGTACACCTTC	CASSLYLAMRYTF